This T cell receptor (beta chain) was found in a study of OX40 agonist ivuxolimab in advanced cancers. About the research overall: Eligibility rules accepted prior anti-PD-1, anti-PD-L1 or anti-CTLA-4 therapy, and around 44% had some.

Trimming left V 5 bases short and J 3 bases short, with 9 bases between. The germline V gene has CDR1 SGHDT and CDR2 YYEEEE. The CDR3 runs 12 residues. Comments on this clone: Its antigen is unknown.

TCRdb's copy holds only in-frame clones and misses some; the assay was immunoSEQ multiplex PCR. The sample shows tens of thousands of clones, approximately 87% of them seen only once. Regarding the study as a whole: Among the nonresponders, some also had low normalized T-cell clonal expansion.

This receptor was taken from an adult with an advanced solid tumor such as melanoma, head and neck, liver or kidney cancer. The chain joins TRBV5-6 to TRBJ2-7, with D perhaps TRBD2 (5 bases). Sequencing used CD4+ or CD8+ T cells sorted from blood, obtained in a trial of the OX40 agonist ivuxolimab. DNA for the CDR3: TGTGCCAGCAGATGGACTTACTACGAGCAGTACTTC. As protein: CASRWTYYEQYF.